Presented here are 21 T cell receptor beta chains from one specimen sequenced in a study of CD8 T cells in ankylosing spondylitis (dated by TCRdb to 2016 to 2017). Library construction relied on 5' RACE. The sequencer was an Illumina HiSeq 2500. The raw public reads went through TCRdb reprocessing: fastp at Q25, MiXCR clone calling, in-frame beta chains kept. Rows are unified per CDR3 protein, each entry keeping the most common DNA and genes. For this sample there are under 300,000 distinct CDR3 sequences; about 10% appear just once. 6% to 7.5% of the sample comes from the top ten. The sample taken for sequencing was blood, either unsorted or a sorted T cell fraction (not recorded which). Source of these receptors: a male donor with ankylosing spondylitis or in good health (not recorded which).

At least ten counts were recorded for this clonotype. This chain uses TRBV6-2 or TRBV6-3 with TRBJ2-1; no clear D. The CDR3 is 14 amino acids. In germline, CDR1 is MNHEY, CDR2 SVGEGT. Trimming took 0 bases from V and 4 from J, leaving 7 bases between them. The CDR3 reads CASSYSPGYNEQFF. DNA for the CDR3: TGTGCCAGCAGTTACTCGCCAGGATACAATGAGCAGTTCTTC.

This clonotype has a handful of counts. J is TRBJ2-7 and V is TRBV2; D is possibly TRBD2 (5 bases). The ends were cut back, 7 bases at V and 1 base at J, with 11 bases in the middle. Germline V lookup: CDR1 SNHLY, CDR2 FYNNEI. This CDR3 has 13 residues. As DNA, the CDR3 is TGTGCCAGCAAGGTGGGAGCTTCCTACGAGCAGTACTTC. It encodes CASKVGASYEQYF. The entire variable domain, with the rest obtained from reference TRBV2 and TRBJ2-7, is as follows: EPEVTQTPSHQVTQMGQEVILRCVPISNHLYFYWYRQILGQKVEFLVSFYNNEISEKSEIFDDQFSVERPDGSNFTLKIRSTKLEDSAMYFCASKVGASYEQYFGPGTRLTVT.

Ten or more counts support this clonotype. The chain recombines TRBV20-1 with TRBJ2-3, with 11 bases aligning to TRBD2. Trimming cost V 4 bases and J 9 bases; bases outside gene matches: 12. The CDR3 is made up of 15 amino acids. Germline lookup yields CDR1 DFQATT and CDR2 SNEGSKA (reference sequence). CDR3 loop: CSATKTSGTLGTQYF. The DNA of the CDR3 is TGCAGTGCTACCAAGACTAGCGGGACTCTTGGGACGCAGTATTTT.

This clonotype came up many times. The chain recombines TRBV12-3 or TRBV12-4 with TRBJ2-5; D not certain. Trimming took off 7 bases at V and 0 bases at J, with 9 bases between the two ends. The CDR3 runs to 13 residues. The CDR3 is CASNLRYQETQYF. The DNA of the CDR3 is TGTGCCAGCAACCTCCGGTACCAAGAGACCCAGTACTTC.

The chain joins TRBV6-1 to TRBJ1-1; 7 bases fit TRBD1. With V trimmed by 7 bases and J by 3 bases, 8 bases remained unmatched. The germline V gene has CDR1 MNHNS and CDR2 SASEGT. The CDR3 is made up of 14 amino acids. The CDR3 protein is CASTMDRWDTEAFF. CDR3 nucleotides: TGTGCCAGCACCATGGACAGGTGGGACACTGAAGCTTTCTTT.

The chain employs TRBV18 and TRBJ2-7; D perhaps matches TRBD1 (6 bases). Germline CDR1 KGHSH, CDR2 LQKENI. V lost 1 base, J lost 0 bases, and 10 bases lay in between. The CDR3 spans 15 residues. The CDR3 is CASSPLQDSSYEQYF. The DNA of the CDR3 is TGTGCCAGCTCACCACTTCAGGACAGCTCCTACGAGCAGTACTTC.

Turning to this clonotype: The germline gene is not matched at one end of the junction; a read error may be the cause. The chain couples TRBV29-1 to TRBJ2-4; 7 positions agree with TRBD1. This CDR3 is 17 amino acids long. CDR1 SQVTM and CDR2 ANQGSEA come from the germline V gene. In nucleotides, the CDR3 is TGCAGCGTTGTACGGGACAGTCCGACCCCTCGGGAAAATATTCAGTACTTC. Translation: CSVVRDSPTPRENIQYF.

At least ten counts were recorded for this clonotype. The CDR3 protein is CSARDDGASYEQYF. CDR3 DNA sequence: TGCAGTGCTAGAGACGACGGGGCATCCTACGAGCAGTACTTC. The chain uses TRBV20-1 and TRBJ2-7; D may match TRBD1 or TRBD2 (5 bases each). Trimming left V 0 bases short and J 1 base short, with 10 bases between. The germline V gene encodes CDR1 DFQATT and CDR2 SNEGSKA (reference sequence). This CDR3 has 14 residues.

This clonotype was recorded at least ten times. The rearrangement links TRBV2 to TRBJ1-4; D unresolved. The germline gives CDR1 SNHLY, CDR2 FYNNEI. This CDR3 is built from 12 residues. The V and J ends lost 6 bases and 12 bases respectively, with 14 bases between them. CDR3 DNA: TGTGCCAGCAGAGTCGCGGGATCAGAACTGTTTTTT. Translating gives CASRVAGSELFF.

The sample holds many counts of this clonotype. The CDR3 here is CASSSPGVHTEAFF. The CDR3 DNA reads TGTGCCAGCAGTTCCCCGGGGGTTCACACTGAAGCTTTCTTT. The chain is built from TRBV12-3 or TRBV12-4 and TRBJ1-1, with D possibly TRBD1 on 5 matching bases. Trimming took off 4 bases at V and 3 bases at J, with 12 bases between the two ends. CDR3 length equals 14 residues.

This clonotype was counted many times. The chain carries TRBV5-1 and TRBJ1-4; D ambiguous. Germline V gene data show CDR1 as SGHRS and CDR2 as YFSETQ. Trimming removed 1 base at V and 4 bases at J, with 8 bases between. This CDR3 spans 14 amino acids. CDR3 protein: CASSLRQSNEKLFF. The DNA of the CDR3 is TGCGCCAGCAGCTTGCGGCAGAGTAATGAAAAACTGTTTTTT. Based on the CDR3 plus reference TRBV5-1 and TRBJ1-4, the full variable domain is KAGVTQTPRYLIKTRGQQVTLSCSPISGHRSVSWYQQTPGQGLQFLFEYFSETQRNKGNFPGRFSGRQFSNSRSEMNVSTLELGDSALYLCASSLRQSNEKLFFGSGTQLSVL.

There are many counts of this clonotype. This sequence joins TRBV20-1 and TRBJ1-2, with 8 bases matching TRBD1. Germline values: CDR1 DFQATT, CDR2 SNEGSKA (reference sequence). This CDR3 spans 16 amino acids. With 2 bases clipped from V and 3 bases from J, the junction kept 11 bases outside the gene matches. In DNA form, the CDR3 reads TGCAGTGCTAGATTCGAGGGCAGGGGGCCCTACTATGGCTACACCTTC. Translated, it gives CSARFEGRGPYYGYTF.

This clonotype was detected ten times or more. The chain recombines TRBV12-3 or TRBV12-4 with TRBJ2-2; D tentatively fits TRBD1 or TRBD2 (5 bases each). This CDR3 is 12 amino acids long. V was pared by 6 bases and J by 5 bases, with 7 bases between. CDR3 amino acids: CASSWGTGELFF. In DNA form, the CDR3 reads TGTGCCAGCAGCTGGGGGACCGGGGAGCTGTTTTTT.

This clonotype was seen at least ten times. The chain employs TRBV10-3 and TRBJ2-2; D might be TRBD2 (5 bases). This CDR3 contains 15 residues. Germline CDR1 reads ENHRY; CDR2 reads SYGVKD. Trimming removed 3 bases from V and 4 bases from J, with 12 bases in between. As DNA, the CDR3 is TGTGCCATCAGTGATGAGAGGGAAACCACCGGGGAGCTGTTTTTT. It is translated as CAISDERETTGELFF.

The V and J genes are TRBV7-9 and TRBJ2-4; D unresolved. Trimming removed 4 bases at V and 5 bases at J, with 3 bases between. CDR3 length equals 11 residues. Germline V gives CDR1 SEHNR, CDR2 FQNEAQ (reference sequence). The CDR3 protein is CASSSQNIQYF. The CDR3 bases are TGTGCCAGCAGCTCACAAAACATTCAGTACTTC.

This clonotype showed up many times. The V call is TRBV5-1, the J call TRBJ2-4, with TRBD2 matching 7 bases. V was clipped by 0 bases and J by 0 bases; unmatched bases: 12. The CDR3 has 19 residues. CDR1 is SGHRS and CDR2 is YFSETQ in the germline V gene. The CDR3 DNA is TGCGCCAGCAGCTTGGAGATGCGGGAGAGCTTCCTAGCCAAAAACATTCAGTACTTC. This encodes CASSLEMRESFLAKNIQYF. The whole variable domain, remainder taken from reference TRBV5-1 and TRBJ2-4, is KAGVTQTPRYLIKTRGQQVTLSCSPISGHRSVSWYQQTPGQGLQFLFEYFSETQRNKGNFPGRFSGRQFSNSRSEMNVSTLELGDSALYLCASSLEMRESFLAKNIQYFGAGTRLSVL.

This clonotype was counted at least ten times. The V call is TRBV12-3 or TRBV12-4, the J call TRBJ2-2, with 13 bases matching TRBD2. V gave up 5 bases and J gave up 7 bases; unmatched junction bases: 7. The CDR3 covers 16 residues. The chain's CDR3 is CASSPTSGRSVGELFF. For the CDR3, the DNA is TGTGCCAGCAGTCCGACTAGCGGGAGGTCGGTCGGGGAGCTGTTTTTT.

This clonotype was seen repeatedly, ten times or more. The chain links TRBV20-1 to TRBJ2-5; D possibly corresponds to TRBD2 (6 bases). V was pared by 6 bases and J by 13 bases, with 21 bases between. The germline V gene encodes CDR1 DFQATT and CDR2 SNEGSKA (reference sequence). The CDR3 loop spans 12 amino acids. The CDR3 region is CSATADLGTLYF. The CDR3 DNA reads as TGCAGTGCAACTGCTGACCTTGGGACTTTGTACTTC.

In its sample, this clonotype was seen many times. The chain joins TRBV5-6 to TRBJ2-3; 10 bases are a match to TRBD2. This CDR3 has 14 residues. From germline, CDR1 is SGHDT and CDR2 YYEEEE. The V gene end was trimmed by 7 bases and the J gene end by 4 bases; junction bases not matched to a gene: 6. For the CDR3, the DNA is TGTGCCAGCTCGACGAGCGGGGGGGCAGATACGCAGTATTTT. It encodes CASSTSGGADTQYF.

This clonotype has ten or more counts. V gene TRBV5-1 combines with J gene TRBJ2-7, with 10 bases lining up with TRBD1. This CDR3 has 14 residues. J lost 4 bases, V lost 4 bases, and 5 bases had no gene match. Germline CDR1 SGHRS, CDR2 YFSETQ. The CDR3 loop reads CASSDGQGVYEQYF. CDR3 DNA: TGCGCCAGCAGCGACGGACAGGGGGTTTACGAGCAGTACTTC.

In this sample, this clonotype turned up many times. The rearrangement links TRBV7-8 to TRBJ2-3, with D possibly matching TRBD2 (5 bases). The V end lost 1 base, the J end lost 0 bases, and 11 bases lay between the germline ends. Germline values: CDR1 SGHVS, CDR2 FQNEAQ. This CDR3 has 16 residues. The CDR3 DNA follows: TGTGCCAGCAGCTTAGTCAGCGGTCATAGCACAGATACGCAGTATTTT. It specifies CASSLVSGHSTDTQYF.